This T cell receptor beta chain was obtained from a study of PD-1 blockade in classical Hodgkin lymphoma. Study-level background: Patients received nivolumab 3 mg/kg intravenously every 2 weeks. Notes on the study in general: The study found complete responders had baseline diversity similar to newly diagnosed patients. Repertoire differences have undefined causes, possibly disease activity or prior therapy. Initiation of nivolumab under 1 year after ASCT led to exclusion of patients.

All the patients suffered relapse after autologous stem cell transplantation, and brentuximab vedotin exposure differed. Clones were read by immunoSEQ multiplex PCR, and TCRdb kept only the in-frame ones, dropping some. The sample gives several thousand clones, around four fifths of which show up once; around a third is in the top ten. The CDR3 is 14 amino acids. Germline CDR1 is MNHEY and CDR2 is SVGAGI. Trimming cost V 3 bases and J 4 bases, with 12 bases left between them. The sample holds one count of this clone. No antigen is known for it. The V call is TRBV6-5, the J call TRBJ1-1, with D tentatively TRBD1 (6 bases). This sequence originates from a human donor with classical Hodgkin lymphoma. The starting material was peripheral blood mononuclear cells (PBMCs), obtained at baseline. In DNA, the CDR3 is TGTGCCAGCAGTTATGGGGGGGCTCTCACTGAAGCTTTCTTT. This translates into CASSYGGALTEAFF.